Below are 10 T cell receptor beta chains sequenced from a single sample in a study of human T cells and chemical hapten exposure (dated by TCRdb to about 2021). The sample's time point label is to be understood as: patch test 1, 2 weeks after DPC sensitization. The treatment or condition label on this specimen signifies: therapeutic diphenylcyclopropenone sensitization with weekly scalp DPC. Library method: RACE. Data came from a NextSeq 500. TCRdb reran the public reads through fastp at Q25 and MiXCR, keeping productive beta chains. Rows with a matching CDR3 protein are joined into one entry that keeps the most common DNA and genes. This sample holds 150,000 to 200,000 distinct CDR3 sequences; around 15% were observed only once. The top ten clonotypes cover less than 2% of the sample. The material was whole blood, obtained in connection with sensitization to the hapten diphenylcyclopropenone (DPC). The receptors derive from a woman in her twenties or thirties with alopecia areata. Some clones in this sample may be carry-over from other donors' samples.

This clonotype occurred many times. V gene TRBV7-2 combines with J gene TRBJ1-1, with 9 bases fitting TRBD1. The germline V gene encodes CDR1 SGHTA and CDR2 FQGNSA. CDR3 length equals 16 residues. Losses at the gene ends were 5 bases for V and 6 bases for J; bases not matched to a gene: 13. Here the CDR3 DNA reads TGTGCCAGCAGCATTACACAGGGGGCGGTTCGGGCTGAAGCTTTCTTT. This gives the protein CASSITQGAVRAEAFF.

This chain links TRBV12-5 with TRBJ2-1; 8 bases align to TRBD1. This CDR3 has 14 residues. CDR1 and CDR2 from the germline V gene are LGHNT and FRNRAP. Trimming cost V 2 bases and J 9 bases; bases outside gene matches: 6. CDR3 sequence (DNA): TGTGCTAGTGGTTTGACCGCAGGGGGCCGTGAGCAGTTCTTC. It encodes CASGLTAGGREQFF.

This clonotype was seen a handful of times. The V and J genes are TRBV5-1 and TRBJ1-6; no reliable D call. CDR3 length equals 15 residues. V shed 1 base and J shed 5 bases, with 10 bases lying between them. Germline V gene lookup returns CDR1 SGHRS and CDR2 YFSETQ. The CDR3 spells CASSLNPGNNSPLHF. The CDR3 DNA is TGCGCCAGCAGCTTGAATCCGGGGAATAATTCACCCCTCCACTTT.

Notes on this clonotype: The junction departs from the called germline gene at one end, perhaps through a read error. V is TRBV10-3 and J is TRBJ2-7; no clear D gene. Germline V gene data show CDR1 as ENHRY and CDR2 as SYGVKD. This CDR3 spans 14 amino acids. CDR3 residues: CTISSGGSSYEQYF. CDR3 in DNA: TGTACCATCTCGTCGGGCGGAAGCTCCTACGAGCAGTACTTC.

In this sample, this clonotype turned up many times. CDR3 bases: TGTGCCTGGGCCCTCGGACTAAACAATGAGCAGTTCTTC. Encoded protein: CAWALGLNNEQFF. The gene calls are TRBV30 and TRBJ2-1, with D possibly matching TRBD2 (6 bases). Germline V gene lookup returns CDR1 GTSNPN and CDR2 SVGIG (reference sequence). This CDR3 spans 13 amino acids. The ends were cut back, 5 bases at V and 5 bases at J, with 13 bases in the middle.

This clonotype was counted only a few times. CDR3 sequence: CSVARGIGQPQHF. In nucleotides, the CDR3 is TGCAGCGTTGCCAGGGGTATCGGGCAGCCCCAGCATTTT. The V gene is TRBV29-1, the J gene TRBJ1-5, with D perhaps matching TRBD1 (6 bases). This CDR3 region has 13 residues. With 4 bases removed from V and 7 bases from J, the gap between germline ends came to 14 bases. Germline V gene lookup returns CDR1 SQVTM and CDR2 ANQGSEA.

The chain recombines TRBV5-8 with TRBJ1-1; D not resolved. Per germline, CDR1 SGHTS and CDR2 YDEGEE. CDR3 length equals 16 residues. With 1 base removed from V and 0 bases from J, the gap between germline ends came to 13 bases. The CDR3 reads CASSLTYGRMNTEAFF. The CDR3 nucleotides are TGTGCCAGCAGCTTGACTTATGGACGGATGAACACTGAAGCTTTCTTT.

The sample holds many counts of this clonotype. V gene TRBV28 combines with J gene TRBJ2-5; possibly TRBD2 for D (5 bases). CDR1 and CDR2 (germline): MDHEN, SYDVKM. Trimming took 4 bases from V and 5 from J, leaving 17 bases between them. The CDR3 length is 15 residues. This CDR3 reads CASSSLRGSGETQYF. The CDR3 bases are TGTGCCAGCAGTTCCCTCCGAGGGTCGGGTGAGACCCAGTACTTC.

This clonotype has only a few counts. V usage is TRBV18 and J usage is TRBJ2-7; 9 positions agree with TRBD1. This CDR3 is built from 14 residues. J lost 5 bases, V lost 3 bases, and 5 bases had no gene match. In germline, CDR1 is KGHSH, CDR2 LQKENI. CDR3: CASSPGDRAHEQYF. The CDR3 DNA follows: TGTGCCAGCTCACCTGGGGACAGGGCCCACGAGCAGTACTTC.

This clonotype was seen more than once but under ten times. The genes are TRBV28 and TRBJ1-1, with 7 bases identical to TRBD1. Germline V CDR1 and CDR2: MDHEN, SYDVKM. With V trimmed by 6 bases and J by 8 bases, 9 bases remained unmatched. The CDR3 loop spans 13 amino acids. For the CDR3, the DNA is TGTGCCAGCAGCCGCCGGGACAGAGACGAAGCTTTCTTT. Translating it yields CASSRRDRDEAFF.